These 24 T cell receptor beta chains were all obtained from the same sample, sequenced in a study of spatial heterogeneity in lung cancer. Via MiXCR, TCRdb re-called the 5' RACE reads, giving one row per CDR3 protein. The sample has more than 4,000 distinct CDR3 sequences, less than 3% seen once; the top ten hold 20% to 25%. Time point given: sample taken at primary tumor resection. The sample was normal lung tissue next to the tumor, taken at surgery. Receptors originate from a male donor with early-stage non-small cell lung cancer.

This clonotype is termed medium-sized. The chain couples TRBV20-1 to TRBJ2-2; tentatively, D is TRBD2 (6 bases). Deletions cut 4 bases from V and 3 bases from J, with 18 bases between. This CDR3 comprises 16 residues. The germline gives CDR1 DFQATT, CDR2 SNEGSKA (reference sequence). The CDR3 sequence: CSAKLHGTGDTGELFF. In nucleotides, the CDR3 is TGCAGTGCTAAACTCCACGGGACGGGGGACACCGGGGAGCTGTTTTTT.

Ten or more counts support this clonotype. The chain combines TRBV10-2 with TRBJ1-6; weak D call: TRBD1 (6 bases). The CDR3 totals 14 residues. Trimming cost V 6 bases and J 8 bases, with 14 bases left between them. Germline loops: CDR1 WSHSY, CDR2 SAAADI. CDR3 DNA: TGCGCCAGCAGGGACTGGACAGAAGATTCACCCCTCCACTTT. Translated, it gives CASRDWTEDSPLHF.

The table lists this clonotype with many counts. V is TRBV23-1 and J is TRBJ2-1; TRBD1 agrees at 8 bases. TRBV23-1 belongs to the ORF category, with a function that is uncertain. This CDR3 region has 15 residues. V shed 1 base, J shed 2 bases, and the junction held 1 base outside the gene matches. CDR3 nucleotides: TGCGCCAGCAGTCAATGGGGACAGGCCTACAATGAGCAGTTCTTC. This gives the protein CASSQWGQAYNEQFF.

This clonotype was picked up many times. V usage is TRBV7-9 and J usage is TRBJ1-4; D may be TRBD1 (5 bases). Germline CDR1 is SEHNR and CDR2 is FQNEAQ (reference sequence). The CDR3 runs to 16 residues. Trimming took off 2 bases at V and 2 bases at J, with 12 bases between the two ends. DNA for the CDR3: TGTGCCAGCAGCTTACAGGGAAGATTGACTAATGAAAAACTGTTTTTT. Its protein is CASSLQGRLTNEKLFF. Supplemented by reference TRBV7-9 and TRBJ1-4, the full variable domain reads DTGVSQNPRHKITKRGQNVTFRCDPISEHNRLYWYRQTLGQGPEFLTYFQNEAQLEKSRLLSDRFSAERPKGSFSTLEIQRTEQGDSAMYLCASSLQGRLTNEKLFFGSGTQLSVL.

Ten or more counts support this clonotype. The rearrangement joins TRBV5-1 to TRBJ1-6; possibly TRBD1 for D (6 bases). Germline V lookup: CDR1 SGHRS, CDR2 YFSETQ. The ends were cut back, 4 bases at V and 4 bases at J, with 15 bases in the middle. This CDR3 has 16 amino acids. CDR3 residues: CASSGGQDAYNSPLHF. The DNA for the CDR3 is TGCGCCAGCAGCGGGGGGCAGGACGCTTATAATTCACCCCTCCACTTT.

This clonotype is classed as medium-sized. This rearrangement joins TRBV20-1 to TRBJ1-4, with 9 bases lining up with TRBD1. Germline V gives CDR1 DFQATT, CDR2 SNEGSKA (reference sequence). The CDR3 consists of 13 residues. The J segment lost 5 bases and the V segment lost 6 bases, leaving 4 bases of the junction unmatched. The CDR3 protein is CSALGQGNEKLFF. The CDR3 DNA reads TGCAGTGCCCTCGGACAGGGGAATGAAAAACTGTTTTTT.

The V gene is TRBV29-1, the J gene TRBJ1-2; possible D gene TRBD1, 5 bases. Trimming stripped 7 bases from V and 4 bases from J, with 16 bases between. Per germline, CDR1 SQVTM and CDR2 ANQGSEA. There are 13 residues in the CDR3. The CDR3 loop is CSGGDDRTYGYTF. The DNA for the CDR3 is TGCAGCGGGGGGGATGACAGAACCTATGGCTACACCTTC.

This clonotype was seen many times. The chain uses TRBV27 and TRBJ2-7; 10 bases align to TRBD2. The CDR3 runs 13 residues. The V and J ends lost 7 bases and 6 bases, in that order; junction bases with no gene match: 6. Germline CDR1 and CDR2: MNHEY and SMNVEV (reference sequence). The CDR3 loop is CASTIAGGGEQYF. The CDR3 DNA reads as TGTGCCAGCACTATAGCGGGAGGAGGCGAGCAGTACTTC.

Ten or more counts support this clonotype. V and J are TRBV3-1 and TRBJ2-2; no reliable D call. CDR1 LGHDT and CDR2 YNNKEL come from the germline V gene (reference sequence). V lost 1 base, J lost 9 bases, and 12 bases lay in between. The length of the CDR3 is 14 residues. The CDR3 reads CASSQVAGVRELFF. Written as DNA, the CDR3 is TGTGCCAGCAGCCAAGTCGCAGGAGTCAGGGAGCTGTTTTTT.

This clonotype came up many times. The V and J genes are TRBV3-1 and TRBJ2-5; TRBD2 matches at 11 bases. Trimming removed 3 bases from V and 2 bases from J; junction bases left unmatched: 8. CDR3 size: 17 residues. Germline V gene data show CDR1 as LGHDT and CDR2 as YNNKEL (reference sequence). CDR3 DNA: TGTGCCAGCAGCCAGGGGGCTAGCGGGAGGATTCAAGAGACCCAGTACTTC. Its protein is CASSQGASGRIQETQYF.

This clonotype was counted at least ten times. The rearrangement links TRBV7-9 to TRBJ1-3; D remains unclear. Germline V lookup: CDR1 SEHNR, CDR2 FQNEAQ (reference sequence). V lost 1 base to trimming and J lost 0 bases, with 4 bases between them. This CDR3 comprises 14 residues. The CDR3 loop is CASSLDSSGNTIYF. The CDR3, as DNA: TGTGCCAGCAGCTTAGACAGCTCTGGAAACACCATATATTTT.

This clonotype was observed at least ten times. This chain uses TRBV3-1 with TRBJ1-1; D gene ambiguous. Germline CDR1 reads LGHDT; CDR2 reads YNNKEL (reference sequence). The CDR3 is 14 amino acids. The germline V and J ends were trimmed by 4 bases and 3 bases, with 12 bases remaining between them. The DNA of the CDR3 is TGTGCCAGCAGCCCCATTGGGATAGACACTGAAGCTTTCTTT. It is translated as CASSPIGIDTEAFF.

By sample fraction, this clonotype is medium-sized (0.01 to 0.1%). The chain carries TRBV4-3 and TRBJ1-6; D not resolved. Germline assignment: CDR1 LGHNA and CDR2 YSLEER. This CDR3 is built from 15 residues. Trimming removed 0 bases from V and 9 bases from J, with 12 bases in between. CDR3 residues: CASSQDIADTSPLHF. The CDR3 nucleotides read TGCGCCAGCAGCCAAGATATCGCAGATACTTCACCCCTCCACTTT.

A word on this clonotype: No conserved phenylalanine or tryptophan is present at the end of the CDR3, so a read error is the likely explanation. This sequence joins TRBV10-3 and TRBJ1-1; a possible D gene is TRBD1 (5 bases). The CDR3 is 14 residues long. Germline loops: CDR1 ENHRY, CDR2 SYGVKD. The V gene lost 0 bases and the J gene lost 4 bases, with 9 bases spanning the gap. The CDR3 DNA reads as TGTGCCATCAGTGAGTCAGAGAGGGGCACTGAAGCTTTCTCT. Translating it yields CAISESERGTEAFS.

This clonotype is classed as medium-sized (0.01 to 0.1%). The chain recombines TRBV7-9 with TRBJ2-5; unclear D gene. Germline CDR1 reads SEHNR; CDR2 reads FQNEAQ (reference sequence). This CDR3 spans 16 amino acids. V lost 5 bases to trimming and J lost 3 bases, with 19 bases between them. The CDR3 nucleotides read TGTGCCAGCAGCCAGTCCCGGACCGGGCCCGAAGAGACCCAGTACTTC. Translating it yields CASSQSRTGPEETQYF.

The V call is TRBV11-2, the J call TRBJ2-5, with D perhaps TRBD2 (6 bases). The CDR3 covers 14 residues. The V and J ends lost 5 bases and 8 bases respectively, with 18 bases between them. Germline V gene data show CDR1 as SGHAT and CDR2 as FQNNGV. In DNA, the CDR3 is TGTGCCAGCAGCCCGGACTACCAAGACGGAACCCAGTACTTC. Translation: CASSPDYQDGTQYF.

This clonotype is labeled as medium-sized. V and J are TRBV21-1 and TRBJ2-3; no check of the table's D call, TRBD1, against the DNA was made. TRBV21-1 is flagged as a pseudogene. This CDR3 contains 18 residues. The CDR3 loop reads CASSKDCRWTGGIDTQYF. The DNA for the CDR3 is TGTGCCAGCAGCAAAGATTGTAGATGGACAGGGGGCATTGATACGCAGTATTTT.

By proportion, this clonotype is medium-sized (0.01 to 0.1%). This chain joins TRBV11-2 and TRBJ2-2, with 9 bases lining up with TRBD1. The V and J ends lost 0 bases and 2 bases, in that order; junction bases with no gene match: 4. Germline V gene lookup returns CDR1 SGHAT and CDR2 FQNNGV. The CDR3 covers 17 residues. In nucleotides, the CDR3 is TGTGCCAGCAGCTTAGACTGGGACAGGGCCAACACCGGGGAGCTGTTTTTT. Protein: CASSLDWDRANTGELFF.

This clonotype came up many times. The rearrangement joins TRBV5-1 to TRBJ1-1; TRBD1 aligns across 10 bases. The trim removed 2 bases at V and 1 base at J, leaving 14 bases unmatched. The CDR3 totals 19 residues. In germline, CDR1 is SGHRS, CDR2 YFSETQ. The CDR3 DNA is TGCGCCAGCAGCTTCGACCTCCCGGGACAGGGGTTGGGGAACACTGAAGCTTTCTTT. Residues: CASSFDLPGQGLGNTEAFF. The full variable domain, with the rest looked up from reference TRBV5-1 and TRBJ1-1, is KAGVTQTPRYLIKTRGQQVTLSCSPISGHRSVSWYQQTPGQGLQFLFEYFSETQRNKGNFPGRFSGRQFSNSRSEMNVSTLELGDSALYLCASSFDLPGQGLGNTEAFFGQGTRLTVV.

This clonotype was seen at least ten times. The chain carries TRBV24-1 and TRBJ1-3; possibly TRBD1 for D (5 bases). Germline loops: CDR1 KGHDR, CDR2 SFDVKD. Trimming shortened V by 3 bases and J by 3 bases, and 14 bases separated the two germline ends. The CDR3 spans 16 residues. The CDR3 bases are TGTGCCACCAGTGATCCATTCCGCGGGGGTGGAAACACCATATATTTT. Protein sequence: CATSDPFRGGGNTIYF.

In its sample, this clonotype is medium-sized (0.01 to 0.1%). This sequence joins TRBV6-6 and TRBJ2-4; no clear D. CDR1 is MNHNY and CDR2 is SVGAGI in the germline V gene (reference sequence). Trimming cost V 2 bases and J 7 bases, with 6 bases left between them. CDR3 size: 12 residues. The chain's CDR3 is CASSYDSNIQYF. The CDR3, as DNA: TGTGCCAGCAGTTACGATAGTAACATTCAGTACTTC.

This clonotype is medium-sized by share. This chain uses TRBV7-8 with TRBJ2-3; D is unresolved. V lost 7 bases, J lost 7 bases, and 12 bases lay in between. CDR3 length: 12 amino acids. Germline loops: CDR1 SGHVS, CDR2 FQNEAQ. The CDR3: CASTQDGNTQYF. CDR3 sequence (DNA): TGTGCCAGCACCCAAGATGGAAATACGCAGTATTTT.

The CDR3 loop is CASSSRVGHTGELFF. CDR3 in DNA: TGTGCCAGCAGTTCAAGGGTGGGACATACCGGGGAGCTGTTTTTT. This chain joins TRBV11-2 and TRBJ2-2, with a tentative D call TRBD1 (6 bases). The V end lost 6 bases, the J end lost 5 bases, and 16 bases lay between the germline ends. The V gene's germline CDR1 is SGHAT and CDR2 FQNNGV. The CDR3 sequence is 15 residues long.

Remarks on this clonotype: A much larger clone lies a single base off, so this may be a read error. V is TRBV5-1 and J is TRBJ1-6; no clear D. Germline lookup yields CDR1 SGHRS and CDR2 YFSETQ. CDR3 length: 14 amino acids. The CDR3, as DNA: TGCGCCAGCAGCTTAAGTGGAGCTAATTCACCCCTCAACTTT. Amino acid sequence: CASSLSGANSPLNF.